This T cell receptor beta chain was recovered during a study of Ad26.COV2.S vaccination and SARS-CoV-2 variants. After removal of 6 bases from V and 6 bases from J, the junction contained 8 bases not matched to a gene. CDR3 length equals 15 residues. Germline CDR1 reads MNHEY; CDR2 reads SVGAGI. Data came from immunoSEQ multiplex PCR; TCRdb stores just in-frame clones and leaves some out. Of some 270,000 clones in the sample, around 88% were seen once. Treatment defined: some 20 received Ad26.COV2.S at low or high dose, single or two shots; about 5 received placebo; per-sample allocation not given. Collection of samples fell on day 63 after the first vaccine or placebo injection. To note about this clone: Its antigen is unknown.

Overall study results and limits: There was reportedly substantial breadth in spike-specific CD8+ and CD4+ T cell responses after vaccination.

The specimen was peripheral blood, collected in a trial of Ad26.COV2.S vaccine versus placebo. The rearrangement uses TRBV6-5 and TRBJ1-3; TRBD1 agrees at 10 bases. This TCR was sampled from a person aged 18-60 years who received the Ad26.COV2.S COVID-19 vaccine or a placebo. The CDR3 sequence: CASRSDRGQENTIYF. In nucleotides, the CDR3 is TGTGCCAGCAGGTCAGACAGGGGGCAGGAAAACACCATATATTTT.